The 18 T cell receptor beta chains presented below share a single source sample, sequenced in a study of shared clonotypes between healthy human individuals. Here immunoSEQ multiplex PCR was the method, and the copy in TCRdb shows in-frame clones only, minus some. The table records about 2.1 million clones, about 92% of them present only once. In the naive CD8 group, cells lacked CD45RO and were positively selected for CCR7, so terminally differentiated effector memory CD45RA+ cells were left out. Sequencing used naive CD8+ T cells from PBMCs. The receptors shown here come from a man in his late teens or twenties in good health. Some clones in this sample may be carry-over from other donors' samples.

The V gene is TRBV28, the J gene TRBJ2-7; no definite D call. The CDR3 runs to 15 residues. V was pared by 6 bases and J by 2 bases, with 17 bases between. CDR1 and CDR2 (germline): MDHEN, SYDVKM. CDR3 region: CASSPFPANPYEQYF. The CDR3 DNA sequence: TGTGCCAGCAGCCCTTTTCCGGCTAATCCCTACGAGCAGTACTTC.

The gene calls are TRBV4-1 and TRBJ2-1; 8 bases are a match to TRBD2. Trimming at V came to 0 bases and at J to 4 bases, leaving 11 bases not matched to a gene. This CDR3 contains 18 residues. The germline V gene has CDR1 MGHRA and CDR2 YSYEKL. Here the CDR3 DNA reads TGCGCCAGCAGCCAAGACGCCCTACTAGCGGTCGCTTACAATGAGCAGTTCTTC. Translated: CASSQDALLAVAYNEQFF.

The chain is built from TRBV9 and TRBJ2-2; maybe TRBD2 (7 bases). CDR1 and CDR2 from the germline V gene are SGDLS and YYNGEE. The CDR3 runs to 15 residues. With 3 bases removed from V and 4 bases from J, the gap between germline ends came to 13 bases. The CDR3 is CASSEGGLPTGELFF. The CDR3 bases are TGTGCCAGCAGCGAGGGGGGGCTACCCACCGGGGAGCTGTTTTTT.

This chain joins TRBV4-1 and TRBJ2-1; a weak D match, TRBD2 (6 bases). V was cut by 3 bases and J by 5 bases, with 14 bases left in between. From germline, CDR1 is MGHRA and CDR2 YSYEKL. This CDR3 has 15 residues. This CDR3 is CASSHSGSLNNEQFF. CDR3 DNA sequence: TGCGCCAGCAGCCACAGCGGGTCGCTCAACAATGAGCAGTTCTTC.

V and J are TRBV7-8 and TRBJ1-1; D is undetermined. V lost 5 bases and J 0 bases, leaving 16 bases between the germline ends. The CDR3 runs to 16 residues. Germline CDR1 SGHVS, CDR2 FQNEAQ. The CDR3 is CASSHGVKSMNTEAFF. The CDR3 nucleotides read TGTGCCAGCAGCCATGGGGTGAAGAGCATGAACACTGAAGCTTTCTTT.

Only one count was recorded for this clone. This chain joins TRBV27 and TRBJ2-7; 9 bases agree with TRBD2. The CDR3 is 14 residues long. The V segment lost 6 bases and the J segment 7 bases; nucleotides outside the gene matches: 10. The V gene's germline CDR1 is MNHEY and CDR2 SMNVEV (reference sequence). CDR3 DNA: TGTGCCAGCAGCTTAGCGGGGGACGTACGGGAGCAGTACTTC. Its translation: CASSLAGDVREQYF.

CDR3 in amino acids: CASSFGTRDTGELFF. The CDR3 DNA reads TGTGCCAGCAGCTTCGGGACTAGGGACACCGGGGAGCTGTTTTTT. The chain couples TRBV5-4 to TRBJ2-2, with TRBD2 matching over 8 bases. CDR3 length: 15 residues. Germline values: CDR1 SGHNT, CDR2 YYREEE (reference sequence). The J segment lost 3 bases and the V segment lost 2 bases, leaving 3 bases of the junction unmatched.

The chain is built from TRBV10-3 and TRBJ1-1; 7 positions agree with TRBD1. J was trimmed by 0 bases and V by 4 bases; bases with no gene match: 5. Germline CDR1 ENHRY, CDR2 SYGVKD. This CDR3 comprises 15 residues. The CDR3 DNA reads TGTGCCATCAGTGGGGCGACAGGGTTGAACACTGAAGCTTTCTTT. Protein: CAISGATGLNTEAFF.

The DNA for the CDR3 is TGTGCCAGCAGTCTTGGGACAGATAATTCACCCCTCCACTTT. Protein: CASSLGTDNSPLHF. The chain recombines TRBV5-6 with TRBJ1-6; TRBD1 matches at 7 bases. The junction had 4 bases not matched to a gene; V was cut back by 5 bases and J by 5 bases. Germline loops: CDR1 SGHDT, CDR2 YYEEEE. The CDR3 length is 14 residues. Full variable domain (missing parts from reference TRBV5-6 and TRBJ1-6): DAGVTQSPTHLIKTRGQQVTLRCSPKSGHDTVSWYQQALGQGPQFIFQYYEEEERQRGNFPDRFSGHQFPNYSSELNVNALLLGDSALYLCASSLGTDNSPLHFGNGTRLTVT.

This clone was picked up a small number of times. The rearrangement links TRBV19 to TRBJ2-7, with D unclear. The germline V gene encodes CDR1 LNHDA and CDR2 SQIVND (reference sequence). V was trimmed by 3 bases and J by 4 bases, leaving 4 bases between them. The CDR3 sequence is 11 residues long. In DNA form, the CDR3 reads TGTGCCAGTAGTATTCAATACGAGCAGTACTTC. This gives the protein CASSIQYEQYF.

The gene calls are TRBV7-7 and TRBJ2-1; either TRBD1 or TRBD2 may supply D (5 bases each). The CDR3 covers 15 residues. Germline V CDR1 and CDR2: SSHAT, FNYEAQ (reference sequence). V was pared by 5 bases and J by 6 bases, with 17 bases between. The CDR3 DNA reads TGTGCCAGCAGCCCAAAACTCCGGGACCGCAATGAGCAGTTCTTC. As protein: CASSPKLRDRNEQFF.

This clone has only one observation. The chain uses TRBV27 and TRBJ2-4; 11 nucleotides agree with TRBD1. CDR1 is MNHEY and CDR2 is SMNVEV in the germline V gene (reference sequence). The CDR3 has 15 amino acids. The junction had 8 bases not matched to a gene; V was cut back by 6 bases and J by 7 bases. The CDR3 spells CASSSGTGGRNIQYF. CDR3 sequence (DNA): TGTGCCAGCAGCAGCGGGACAGGGGGTCGGAACATTCAGTACTTC.

Notes on this clone: Other DNA sequences in this sample translate to the same CDR3. This chain joins TRBV29-1 and TRBJ2-7, with D possibly being TRBD2 (5 bases). The CDR3 is 12 amino acids. V lost 4 bases and J lost 2, with 9 bases in between. In germline, CDR1 is SQVTM, CDR2 ANQGSEA. CDR3 protein: CSVVLGTYEQYF. In DNA form, the CDR3 reads TGCAGCGTTGTACTAGGAACCTACGAGCAGTACTTC.

The genes are TRBV30 and TRBJ2-7; possible D gene TRBD1, 6 bases. Trimming cost V 2 bases and J 5 bases, with 19 bases left between them. The CDR3 loop spans 15 amino acids. The germline V gene has CDR1 GTSNPN and CDR2 SVGIG (reference sequence). CDR3: CAWSTRTVFGDEQYF. CDR3 sequence (DNA): TGTGCCTGGAGTACCCGGACAGTTTTCGGGGACGAGCAGTACTTC.

The chain recombines TRBV13 with TRBJ2-1; D might be TRBD2 (5 bases). Looked up from germline, CDR1 is PRHDT and CDR2 is FYEKMQ (reference sequence). The V end lost 2 bases, the J end lost 5 bases, and 16 bases lay between the germline ends. The CDR3 totals 16 residues. The CDR3 DNA sequence: TGTGCCAGCAGCTTACGGGATGGTCGCGGGCACAATGAGCAGTTCTTC. Residues: CASSLRDGRGHNEQFF.

The chain recombines TRBV6-5 with TRBJ2-2; the D is unclear. Per germline, CDR1 MNHEY and CDR2 SVGAGI. CDR3 length equals 13 residues. V was trimmed by 2 bases and J by 6 bases, leaving 7 bases between them. In DNA, the CDR3 is TGTGCCAGCAGTTACCCTGAGTCCGGGGAGCTGTTTTTT. Protein product: CASSYPESGELFF.

The rearrangement links TRBV28 to TRBJ1-4, with D perhaps TRBD1 (6 bases). The ends were cut back, 6 bases at V and 0 bases at J, with 11 bases in the middle. Germline values: CDR1 MDHEN, CDR2 SYDVKM. The CDR3 has 15 residues. The CDR3 is CASSHYRATNEKLFF. In DNA form, the CDR3 reads TGTGCCAGCAGCCACTACAGGGCAACTAATGAAAAACTGTTTTTT.

This chain connects TRBV19 to TRBJ1-5; D is possibly TRBD1 (5 bases). CDR3 length: 14 residues. Per the germline V gene, CDR1 is LNHDA and CDR2 is SQIVND (reference sequence). V was cut by 2 bases and J by 5 bases, with 10 bases left in between. The CDR3 DNA follows: TGTGCCAGTAGTATACAGCTGGGGCATCAGCCCCAGCATTTT. Translated: CASSIQLGHQPQHF.